The rows below give T cell receptor beta chains drawn from one sample of a study of T cell responses to AZD1222 COVID-19 vaccine. Only in-frame clones appear in the TCRdb table, and some are missing; sequencing was by immunoSEQ multiplex PCR. The table records under 150,000 clones, 88% of them present only once. The sample here was peripheral blood, taken 28 days after the second AZD1222 dose. The receptors originated from an adult who received the AZD1222 COVID-19 vaccine. The CDR3 runs from the conserved cysteine through the conserved F or W. A D gene is named only where the DNA matches it firmly. Not every row has a clone size; where given, it reads once, few, many or a size class.

CDR3nt	CDR3aa	v_gene	d_gene	abundance	j_gene
TGTGCCAGCAGTCCCCAGTTCGGGGGAAGAGAAAAACTGTTTTTT	CASSPQFGGREKLFF	TRBV28	.	.	TRBJ1-4
TGTGCCAGCTGGCAGGGGAACTATGGCTACACCTTC	CASWQGNYGYTF	TRBV6-5	.	.	TRBJ1-2
TGTGCCAGCAGTGATCAGGGGGCGCAATACGAGCAGTACTTC	CASSDQGAQYEQYF	TRBV6-1	TRBD1	.	TRBJ2-7
TGTGCCAGCTCTATCCAGGGGGGCAGGCAAGAGACCCAGTACTTC	CASSIQGGRQETQYF	TRBV18	.	.	TRBJ2-5
TGTGCCAGCAGCCGTATCGGTACCACCGGGGAGCTGTTTTTT	CASSRIGTTGELFF	TRBV11-3	.	.	TRBJ2-2
TGTGCCAGCAGCCAAGGAAGGGGAGGGGAGACCCAGTACTTC	CASSQGRGGETQYF	TRBV3-1/TRBV3-2	TRBD2	.	TRBJ2-5
TGTGCCAGCAGCGACCAGGGGACAGGGGGCGAGCAGTACTTC	CASSDQGTGGEQYF	TRBV7-6	TRBD1	.	TRBJ2-7
TGTGCCAGCAGCTTAGGACGGACAGGGATCAATTCACCCCTCCACTTT	CASSLGRTGINSPLHF	TRBV7-8	TRBD1	.	TRBJ1-6
TGTGCCAGCAGTTACTCGTCAGGACAGCCCCAGCATTTT	CASSYSSGQPQHF	TRBV6-2/TRBV6-3	.	once	TRBJ1-5
TGTGCCACCAGGGGTAGCGGGGGGCTGCTAGATACGCAGTATTTT	CATRGSGGLLDTQYF	TRBV15	TRBD2	.	TRBJ2-3
TGTGCCGCCTCGAGCGGGGACGCCAGATATTTT	CAASSGDARYF	TRBV19	.	few	TRBJ1-3
TGTGCCAGCAGCTTGTTGGCGAAGACTAACTATGGCTACACCTTC	CASSLLAKTNYGYTF	TRBV5-4	.	.	TRBJ1-2
TGTGCCATCACACAGGGTATTATTAACGGAGATGGCTACACCTTC	CAITQGIINGDGYTF	TRBV10-3	.	.	TRBJ1-2
TGTGCCAGCAGTCCAGGGACCTTGAACACTGAAGCTTTCTTT	CASSPGTLNTEAFF	TRBV28	.	.	TRBJ1-1
TGCGCCAGCAGCTTGGGTGATACATCCTCATACGGCTACACCTTC	CASSLGDTSSYGYTF	TRBV5-1	.	.	TRBJ1-2
TGTGCCAGCAGCCCGGGACTCTCCCTCAATGAGCAGTTCTTC	CASSPGLSLNEQFF	TRBV6-5	.	.	TRBJ2-1
TGTGCCATCAGTAGTATCCGGGCTACGAACACCGGGGAGCTGTTTTTT	CAISSIRATNTGELFF	TRBV10-3	.	few	TRBJ2-2
TGTGCCAGCAGCTTAAGGGGGACGAACACCGGGGAGCTGTTTTTT	CASSLRGTNTGELFF	TRBV7-2	.	once	TRBJ2-2
TGTGCCAGCAGCGAAAAAACTAGCGGGGGTTCCTACGAGCAGTACTTC	CASSEKTSGGSYEQYF	TRBV13	TRBD2	.	TRBJ2-7
TGTGCCAGCTCACTGGGGACAGCCCTCACTGAAGCTTTCTTT	CASSLGTALTEAFF	TRBV18	TRBD1	.	TRBJ1-1
TGTGCCAGTAGTATCCATCAGCGGGGGGGCCGGAATGAGCAGTTCTTC	CASSIHQRGGRNEQFF	TRBV19	TRBD2	.	TRBJ2-1
TGTGCCAGTAGCCCCCCTGGGGAGACCCAGTACTTC	CASSPPGETQYF	TRBV19	.	.	TRBJ2-5
TGTGCCAGCAGTAGACAGGGGGATCAGCCCCAGCATTTT	CASSRQGDQPQHF	TRBV6-5	TRBD1	few	TRBJ1-5
TGTGCCAGCAGCCCCGGGCAGGGGAGGACTGAAGCTTTCTTT	CASSPGQGRTEAFF	TRBV28	.	once	TRBJ1-1
TGTGCCAGCAGCCACGGACAGCCTAATTCACCCCTCCACTTT	CASSHGQPNSPLHF	TRBV6-5	.	.	TRBJ1-6
TGCGCCAGCAGCTCCCTCACAGATACGCAGTATTTT	CASSSLTDTQYF	TRBV5-1	.	.	TRBJ2-3
TGTGCCAGCTCACTAAAGACGGGATCAACTAATGAAAAACTGTTTTTT	CASSLKTGSTNEKLFF	TRBV18	.	.	TRBJ1-4
TGTGCCAGCAGCTTCCGGACAGGGGATGGCTACACCTTC	CASSFRTGDGYTF	TRBV7-9	TRBD1	once	TRBJ1-2
TGTGCCAGCAGTGATACAGGGTACCAAGAGACCCAGTACTTC	CASSDTGYQETQYF	TRBV6-1	.	.	TRBJ2-5
TGTGCCAGCAGCCCAACTCAGGGAGCAACTAATGAAAAACTGTTTTTT	CASSPTQGATNEKLFF	TRBV9	.	.	TRBJ1-4
TGTGCCAGCAGTGATATCCCGGGACTCCACTTT	CASSDIPGLHF	TRBV6-1	.	.	TRBJ1-6
TGTGCCAGCTCCCCCTCGAGGGGTCGGGAGCCCCAGCATTTT	CASSPSRGREPQHF	TRBV18	.	.	TRBJ1-5
TGCGCCAGCAGTGAGTATGAGGGGGCGAGCGGCTACACCTTC	CASSEYEGASGYTF	TRBV10-2	TRBD1	.	TRBJ1-2
TGTGCCAGCAGTAGGACAGGGCAACAGCCCCAGCATTTT	CASSRTGQQPQHF	TRBV6-5	TRBD1	few	TRBJ1-5
TGTGCCAGCAGCCCGTTCCAGGGGCCCGGGGAGCTGTTTTTT	CASSPFQGPGELFF	TRBV14	.	.	TRBJ2-2
TGTGCCACCAGTGACGGGGGGGCCTCCTACAATGAGCAGTTCTTC	CATSDGGASYNEQFF	TRBV24-1	TRBD2	.	TRBJ2-1
TGTGCCAGTAGTATAGACCCCAGGGGACTAGCGGGGGGGAGCTCCTACAATGAGCAGTTCTTC	CASSIDPRGLAGGSSYNEQFF	TRBV19	TRBD2	.	TRBJ2-1
TGTGCCAGCAGTACCTCCACCTATACGCAGTATTTT	CASSTSTYTQYF	TRBV27	.	once	TRBJ2-3
TGTGCCACCAGTGATCAGGGGCGAGGGCCCTCTGGGGCCAACGTCCTGACTTTC	CATSDQGRGPSGANVLTF	TRBV24-1	.	.	TRBJ2-6
TGTGCCAGCAGTTTGCCCCAGGGGGAAGCTTTCTTT	CASSLPQGEAFF	TRBV28	.	.	TRBJ1-1
TGTGCCAGCAGTTTCGAAGTCTATGGCTACACCTTC	CASSFEVYGYTF	TRBV28	.	.	TRBJ1-2
TGCGCCAGTCGTCCGGGGGAGAATGAGCAGTTCTTC	CASRPGENEQFF	TRBV5-1	.	once	TRBJ2-1